The next 18 T cell receptor beta chains were all read from a single sample in a study of T cells in Graves' hyperthyroidism and ophthalmopathy. Amplified TCR beta CDR3 regions derived from RNA transcripts. The HTBI primer set was used in a first-round RT-PCR of the TCR CDR3. MiXCR, run by TCRdb on the multiplex PCR reads, gives a single entry per CDR3 protein. Of over 300,000 distinct CDR3 sequences listed, roughly 15% were seen once; the top ten hold 34%. The material sequenced was blood. These receptors were taken from a woman between 35 and 50 years old with Graves' ophthalmopathy.

The V call is TRBV5-4, the J call TRBJ2-7; D is perhaps TRBD2 (6 bases). Germline CDR1 is SGHNT and CDR2 is YYREEE (reference sequence). Trimming took off 2 bases at V and 2 bases at J, with 11 bases between the two ends. The CDR3 has 14 residues. CDR3 in amino acids: CASSFHGRTYEQYF. The DNA for the CDR3 is TGTGCCAGCAGCTTTCACGGGAGAACCTACGAGCAGTACTTC.

This clonotype turned up a few times. The V and J genes are TRBV28 and TRBJ1-2; TRBD1 matches 7 bases. With V trimmed by 1 base and J by 7 bases, 18 bases remained unmatched. This CDR3 region has 18 residues. The germline V gene has CDR1 MDHEN and CDR2 SYDVKM. In DNA, the CDR3 is TGTGCCAGCAGTTTATTGGTCCCCACCTTAGACAGGGCGAGTGGCTACACCTTC. Protein product: CASSLLVPTLDRASGYTF.

This clonotype was picked up many times. The V and J genes are TRBV24-1 and TRBJ2-5; D not certain. Germline CDR1 and CDR2: KGHDR and SFDVKD. V lost 5 bases to trimming and J lost 4 bases, with 13 bases between them. This CDR3 contains 14 residues. CDR3 DNA: TGTGCCACCAGTGGCCGATCTCCCGGAGAGACCCAGTACTTC. It yields the protein CATSGRSPGETQYF.

As concerns this clonotype: A much larger clone lies one base from this, so it may be a read error. The chain recombines TRBV5-1 with TRBJ1-1; D unresolved. Germline values: CDR1 SGHRS, CDR2 YFSETQ. Trimming removed 4 bases from V and 7 bases from J, with 14 bases in between. This CDR3 region has 13 residues. DNA of the CDR3: TGCGCCAGCAGCGGGCCTTCTCTGTTTGAAGCTTTCTTT. Its protein product is CASSGPSLFEAFF.

To note about this clonotype: One end of the junction fails to match germline, which may point to a read error. This chain joins TRBV6-1 and TRBJ2-5, with TRBD2 as a possible D gene (6 bases). Germline V CDR1 and CDR2: MNHNS, SASEGT. The CDR3 is 13 residues long. The CDR3 spells CAGSSGLRETKYF. Written as DNA, the CDR3 is TGTGCCGGGTCATCGGGACTTCGGGAGACCAAGTACTTC.

This chain uses TRBV20-1 with TRBJ2-7, with 7 nucleotides matching TRBD2. Trimming cost V 3 bases and J 5 bases; bases outside gene matches: 13. Germline-derived CDR1 and CDR2 are DFQATT and SNEGSKA (reference sequence). CDR3 length: 15 residues. CDR3 residues: CSARGLTGVIDEQYF. The CDR3 DNA reads TGCAGTGCTAGGGGACTAACGGGGGTTATAGACGAGCAGTACTTC.

This clonotype has just a few counts. CDR3 in DNA: TGTGCCAGCAGCCCAAGACTAGCGGGAGGGGGTAATGAGCAGTTCTTC. It specifies CASSPRLAGGGNEQFF. This chain links TRBV28 with TRBJ2-1; 14 positions match TRBD2. The CDR3 covers 16 residues. J lost 7 bases, V lost 6 bases, and 8 bases had no gene match. CDR1 and CDR2 (germline): MDHEN, SYDVKM.

This clonotype has ten or more counts. The chain carries TRBV28 and TRBJ2-1; D unclear. With 4 bases removed from V and 7 bases from J, the gap between germline ends came to 20 bases. The CDR3 is made up of 16 amino acids. Germline CDR1 is MDHEN and CDR2 is SYDVKM. The DNA for the CDR3 is TGTGCCAGCAGTTCCCTTCTGTGGCCCCCCAGTAATGAGCAGTTCTTC. It translates to CASSSLLWPPSNEQFF. The full variable domain, with the rest looked up from reference TRBV28 and TRBJ2-1, is DVKVTQSSRYLVKRTGEKVFLECVQDMDHENMFWYRQDPGLGLRLIYFSYDVKMKEKGDIPEGYSVSREKKERFSLILESASTNQTSMYLCASSSLLWPPSNEQFFGPGTRLTVL.

This clonotype was counted ten times or more. The genes are TRBV12-3 or TRBV12-4 and TRBJ2-3; 15 bases align to TRBD2. This CDR3 region has 15 residues. Trimming removed 6 bases from V and 5 bases from J; junction bases left unmatched: 3. The CDR3 region has the DNA TGTGCCAGCAGGATGGGACTAGCGGGAGGAGATACGCAGTATTTT. This codes for CASRMGLAGGDTQYF.

This clonotype came up a few times. The CDR3 loop reads CAARGDGNSPLHF. CDR3 DNA sequence: TGTGCCGCCAGGGGGGACGGGAATTCACCCCTCCACTTT. The rearrangement links TRBV19 to TRBJ1-6, with 7 bases fitting TRBD1. Trimming cost V 11 bases and J 7 bases; bases outside gene matches: 8. This CDR3 region has 13 residues. Per germline, CDR1 LNHDA and CDR2 SQIVND (reference sequence).

The J gene is TRBJ1-1, the V gene TRBV9, with TRBD1 as a possible D gene (6 bases). Germline assignment: CDR1 SGDLS and CDR2 YYNGEE. The CDR3 runs 15 residues. Trimming took off 0 bases at V and 1 base at J, with 10 bases between the two ends. The CDR3 nucleotides read TGTGCCAGCAGCGTAGCAGGGGTACGGAACACTGAAGCTTTCTTT. This encodes CASSVAGVRNTEAFF.

This clonotype was counted ten times or more. This chain joins TRBV2 and TRBJ2-5; D possibly corresponds to TRBD2 (6 bases). The CDR3 consists of 15 residues. The V gene lost 10 bases and the J gene lost 3 bases, with 21 bases spanning the gap. Germline V gene data show CDR1 as SNHLY and CDR2 as FYNNEI. CDR3 DNA: TGTGCCACCAAAGGCGACCCGGGACTGGAAGAGACCCAGTACTTC. This sequence encodes CATKGDPGLEETQYF.

Ten or more counts support this clonotype. The V gene is TRBV7-9, the J gene TRBJ2-7; D is tentatively TRBD1 or TRBD2 (5 bases each). CDR3 length: 14 residues. The germline CDR1 and CDR2 sequences are SEHNR and FQNEAQ (reference sequence). Trimming pared 1 base from V and 1 base from J, leaving 8 bases between. The CDR3 reads CASSLDGGSYEQYF. CDR3 coding DNA: TGTGCCAGCAGCTTAGATGGGGGATCCTACGAGCAGTACTTC.

This clonotype was seen ten or more times. DNA for the CDR3: TGTGCCAGCAGGACAGGGTCGCCCGGGGAGCTGTTTTTT. As protein: CASRTGSPGELFF. The chain carries TRBV12-3 or TRBV12-4 and TRBJ2-2, with 7 bases identical to TRBD1. The CDR3 sequence is 13 residues long. The V and J ends lost 6 bases and 6 bases, in that order; junction bases with no gene match: 4.

This clonotype occurred once. CDR3: CASSPEGQGARYGYTF. The CDR3 DNA sequence: TGTGCCAGCAGCCCGGAGGGGCAGGGGGCGCGCTATGGCTACACCTTC. The rearrangement uses TRBV28 and TRBJ1-2; 8 nucleotides align to TRBD1. The V segment lost 6 bases and the J segment 4 bases; nucleotides outside the gene matches: 13. The CDR3 is made up of 16 amino acids. The germline CDR1 and CDR2 sequences are MDHEN and SYDVKM.

The sample holds many counts of this clonotype. The V gene is TRBV11-2, the J gene TRBJ1-6, with D hard to call. With 6 bases removed from V and 5 bases from J, the gap between germline ends came to 14 bases. The length of the CDR3 is 15 residues. Per germline, CDR1 SGHAT and CDR2 FQNNGV. The CDR3 loop is CASRPSGQNNSPLHF. The CDR3 nucleotides read TGTGCCAGCAGACCAAGTGGCCAGAATAATTCACCCCTCCACTTT.

This clonotype occurred many times. CDR3 region: CASSLYSGRGGYNEQFF. The CDR3 DNA follows: TGTGCCAGCAGTCTATATAGCGGGAGAGGGGGCTACAATGAGCAGTTCTTC. The J gene is TRBJ2-1, the V gene TRBV12-3 or TRBV12-4; 9 bases align to TRBD2. This CDR3 contains 17 residues. V shed 5 bases and J 3 bases; nucleotides not matched to a gene: 11.

This clonotype has only a few counts. This CDR3 reads CASSERGGSNQPQHF. The CDR3 DNA follows: TGTGCCAGCAGTGAAAGGGGAGGGAGCAATCAGCCCCAGCATTTT. V usage is TRBV2 and J usage is TRBJ1-5, with D maybe TRBD1 (5 bases). The ends were cut back, 2 bases at V and 1 base at J, with 9 bases in the middle. The CDR3 contains 15 residues. Per germline, CDR1 SNHLY and CDR2 FYNNEI.